This is a list of T cell receptor beta chains from one sample in a study of cytotoxic CD8 clonotypes in ibrutinib-treated CLL. Sequencing was performed with immunoSEQ multiplex PCR; in TCRdb, only in-frame clones are kept and a portion is missing. The sample lists tens of thousands of clones; 65% to 70% were seen once. Sequenced material: PBMCs, taken at disease progression, from a patient treated with ibrutinib. The receptors were gathered from a human donor with chronic lymphocytic leukemia. CDR3s include the opening cysteine and the closing phenylalanine or tryptophan. A D gene is named only where the DNA matches it firmly. Clone size is shown for a subset of rows, as once, few, many or a class of expanded clone.

V gene	J gene	clone size	D gene	CDR3 protein	CDR3 DNA
TRBV10-3	TRBJ2-5	-	TRBD2	CAISSGGPQETQYF	TGTGCCATCAGCTCGGGGGGACCCCAAGAGACCCAGTACTTC
TRBV5-1	TRBJ1-1	-	-	CASSLEGRQEAFF	TGCGCCAGCAGCTTGGAGGGAAGACAGGAAGCTTTCTTT
TRBV4-2	TRBJ1-2	few	TRBD1	CASSQDTGGGYTF	TGTGCCAGCAGCCAAGATACAGGGGGAGGCTACACCTTC
TRBV7-8	TRBJ1-1	-	-	CASSLFVGGEAFF	TGTGCCAGCAGCTTATTCGTGGGGGGGGAAGCTTTCTTT
TRBV19	TRBJ2-7	-	-	CASSTGAGYEQYF	TGTGCCAGTAGTACAGGGGCAGGCTACGAGCAGTACTTC
TRBV7-9	TRBJ1-6	few	-	CASSPSGREAYNSPLHF	TGTGCCAGCAGCCCCTCGGGGAGAGAGGCCTATAATTCACCCCTCCACTTT
TRBV7-9	TRBJ1-2	-	-	CASSNPATGLYTF	TGTGCCAGCAGCAACCCGGCCACAGGGCTCTACACCTTC
TRBV5-1	TRBJ1-1	-	-	CASSLAGVWNTEAFF	TGCGCCAGCAGCTTGGCGGGGGTGTGGAACACTGAAGCTTTCTTT
TRBV6-6	TRBJ1-1	-	TRBD1	CASSPGTGGRREAFF	TGTGCCAGCAGTCCTGGGACAGGGGGCCGCAGAGAAGCTTTCTTT
TRBV7-9	TRBJ2-1	-	TRBD2	CASSFIAGGTYNEQFF	TGTGCCAGCAGCTTCATAGCGGGGGGCACCTACAATGAGCAGTTCTTC
TRBV15	TRBJ1-5	once	-	CATSREEGLNQPQHF	TGTGCCACCAGCAGAGAGGAGGGGCTTAATCAGCCCCAGCATTTT
TRBV5-6	TRBJ2-7	-	-	CASSSQFGSSYEQYF	TGTGCCAGCAGCTCCCAGTTTGGGTCTAGCTACGAGCAGTACTTC
TRBV7-9	TRBJ2-1	-	-	CASSRTSGTPLNEQFF	TGTGCCAGCAGTAGGACTTCCGGGACGCCATTGAATGAGCAGTTCTTC
TRBV6-1	TRBJ2-7	-	TRBD1	CASTGTGGYRQYF	TGTGCCAGCACCGGGACAGGGGGATATCGGCAGTACTTC
TRBV11-2	TRBJ2-5	-	-	CASSFRGGMETQYF	TGTGCCAGCAGCTTTAGGGGGGGCATGGAGACCCAGTACTTC
TRBV18	TRBJ1-1	-	-	CASSPQTGGRGTEAFF	TGTGCCAGCTCGCCCCAGACGGGGGGGCGAGGCACTGAAGCTTTCTTT
TRBV15	TRBJ2-3	-	-	CATSYKISPPGDTQYF	TGTGCCACCAGCTACAAAATCTCACCACCAGGAGATACGCAGTATTTT
TRBV5-1	TRBJ2-7	few	TRBD1	CASSPGQGVDEQYF	TGCGCCAGCAGCCCGGGACAGGGTGTGGACGAGCAGTACTTC
TRBV29-1	TRBJ2-7	once	TRBD2	CSAGTTTRGQYF	TGCAGCGCCGGGACTACAACGCGGGGGCAGTACTTC
TRBV5-5	TRBJ2-1	-	TRBD2	CASSARTSGGAGNEQFF	TGTGCCAGCAGCGCCCGGACTAGCGGGGGGGCTGGTAATGAGCAGTTCTTC
TRBV2	TRBJ1-1	-	TRBD1	CASSEARTGNTEAFF	TGTGCCAGCAGTGAAGCCAGGACAGGGAACACTGAAGCTTTCTTT
TRBV27	TRBJ2-6	-	-	CASRPRGEYSGANVLTF	TGTGCCAGCAGACCGAGGGGCGAATACTCTGGGGCCAACGTCCTGACTTTC
TRBV18	TRBJ2-3	-	-	CASSPFGQSSTDTQYF	TGTGCCAGCTCACCCTTTGGACAGTCTAGCACAGATACGCAGTATTTT
TRBV7-9	TRBJ1-5	-	-	CASSLGGGQPQHF	TGTGCCAGCAGCTTAGGCGGGGGGCAGCCCCAGCATTTT
TRBV4-1	TRBJ2-7	-	-	CASSQDPAGAAYEQYF	TGCGCCAGCAGCCAAGACCCCGCAGGGGCCGCGTACGAGCAGTACTTC
TRBV6-5	TRBJ1-1	-	TRBD1	CASSYAGTGENTEAFF	TGTGCCAGCAGTTATGCCGGGACAGGGGAGAACACTGAAGCTTTCTTT
TRBV5-1	TRBJ2-2	-	-	CASRTQNTGELFF	TGCGCCAGCAGGACCCAAAACACCGGGGAGCTGTTTTTT
TRBV27	TRBJ1-4	-	-	CASSQPGAGTNEKLFF	TGTGCCAGCAGTCAGCCCGGGGCAGGCACTAATGAAAAACTGTTTTTT
TRBV13	TRBJ2-1	-	-	CASSSPGGGWLSYNEQFF	TGTGCCAGCAGCTCCCCGGGTGGTGGTTGGTTATCCTACAATGAGCAGTTCTTC
TRBV7-9	TRBJ1-1	few	-	CASSLGWNEAFF	TGTGCCAGCAGCTTAGGATGGAATGAAGCTTTCTTT
TRBV9	TRBJ2-3	-	TRBD1	CASSVGDRDRDTQYF	TGTGCCAGCAGCGTAGGGGACAGGGACAGAGATACGCAGTATTTT
TRBV11-2	TRBJ1-2	few	-	CASSSRTDYGYTF	TGTGCCAGCAGCTCAAGGACGGATTATGGCTACACCTTC
TRBV9	TRBJ1-2	-	TRBD1	CASSPGQGITGYTF	TGTGCCAGCAGCCCGGGACAGGGGATAACTGGCTACACCTTC
TRBV7-2	TRBJ1-5	-	-	CASSLERNQPQHF	TGTGCCAGCAGCCTGGAACGCAATCAGCCCCAGCATTTT
TRBV6-5	TRBJ2-7	-	-	CASSYSSVTYEQYF	TGTGCCAGCAGTTACTCGTCCGTGACCTACGAGCAGTACTTC
TRBV19	TRBJ1-1	many	-	CASSIVGGHTEAFF	TGTGCCAGTAGTATCGTAGGAGGGCACACTGAAGCTTTCTTT
TRBV19	TRBJ1-1	-	-	CASSPGRMNTEAFF	TGTGCCAGTAGTCCGGGACGGATGAACACTGAAGCTTTCTTT
TRBV15	TRBJ2-5	-	TRBD2	CATASGAGGPRETQYF	TGTGCCACCGCCTCGGGAGCGGGGGGACCGAGGGAGACCCAGTACTTC
TRBV6-6	TRBJ2-3	-	-	CASSWVGTDTQYF	TGTGCCAGCAGTTGGGTGGGCACAGATACGCAGTATTTT